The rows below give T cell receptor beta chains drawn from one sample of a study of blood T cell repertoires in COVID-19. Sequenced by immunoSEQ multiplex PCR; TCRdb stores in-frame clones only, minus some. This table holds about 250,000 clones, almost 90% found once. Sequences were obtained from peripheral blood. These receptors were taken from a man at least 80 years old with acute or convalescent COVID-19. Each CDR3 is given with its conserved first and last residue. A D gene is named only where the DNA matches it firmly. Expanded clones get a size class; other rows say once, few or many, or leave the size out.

cdr3_aa: CASSIGVTGGSDTQYF
cdr3_nt: TGTGCCAGTAGTATTGGCGTGACAGGGGGTTCAGATACGCAGTATTTT
v_call: TRBV19
clone_size: -
j_call: TRBJ2-3
d_call: TRBD1

cdr3_aa: CASSVAAGETQYF
cdr3_nt: TGTGCCAGCAGCGTAGCAGCGGGAGAGACCCAGTACTTC
v_call: TRBV9
clone_size: once
j_call: TRBJ2-5
d_call: -

cdr3_aa: CASSLGTGAVRTIYF
cdr3_nt: TGCGCCAGCAGCTTGGGGACAGGGGCGGTTCGGACCATATATTTT
v_call: TRBV5-1
clone_size: -
j_call: TRBJ1-3
d_call: TRBD1

cdr3_aa: CASSPELLSLGYTF
cdr3_nt: TGCGCCAGCAGCCCCGAGTTACTGTCGCTTGGTTACACCTTC
v_call: TRBV4-1
clone_size: -
j_call: TRBJ1-2
d_call: -

cdr3_aa: CASNKETGFGYTF
cdr3_nt: TGTGCCAGCAACAAGGAGACAGGGTTCGGCTACACCTTC
v_call: TRBV5-4
clone_size: once
j_call: TRBJ1-2
d_call: TRBD1

cdr3_aa: CASSQDTGGPSTDTQYF
cdr3_nt: TGTGCCAGCAGCCAAGACACGGGGGGGCCGAGCACAGATACGCAGTATTTT
v_call: TRBV4-2
clone_size: -
j_call: TRBJ2-3
d_call: TRBD2

cdr3_aa: CASSLGGLDYGYTF
cdr3_nt: TGTGCCAGCAGCTTAGGGGGGCTCGACTATGGCTACACCTTC
v_call: TRBV7-2
clone_size: -
j_call: TRBJ1-2
d_call: -

cdr3_aa: CASSLGQGAYNEQFF
cdr3_nt: TGTGCCAGCAGCTTAGGGCAGGGGGCCTACAATGAGCAGTTCTTC
v_call: TRBV7-3
clone_size: -
j_call: TRBJ2-1
d_call: TRBD1

cdr3_aa: CASRLNWGSDYGYTF
cdr3_nt: TGTGCCAGCAGACTCAATTGGGGCTCGGACTATGGCTACACCTTC
v_call: TRBV6-5
clone_size: -
j_call: TRBJ1-2
d_call: -

cdr3_aa: CASSPELGDSNEQFF
cdr3_nt: TGTGCCAGCAGCCCGGAGTTGGGGGACTCCAATGAGCAGTTCTTC
v_call: TRBV11-3
clone_size: -
j_call: TRBJ2-1
d_call: -

cdr3_aa: CASRAGQYITGELFF
cdr3_nt: TGTGCCAGTAGGGCGGGACAGTATATCACCGGGGAGCTGTTTTTT
v_call: TRBV19
clone_size: -
j_call: TRBJ2-2
d_call: -

cdr3_aa: CASSVDRQLNTEAFF
cdr3_nt: TGTGCCAGCAGCGTGGACAGGCAATTGAACACTGAAGCTTTCTTT
v_call: TRBV27
clone_size: -
j_call: TRBJ1-1
d_call: TRBD1

cdr3_aa: CASRDPGGARSDTQYF
cdr3_nt: TGTGCCAGCAGAGACCCTGGGGGGGCGCGATCAGATACGCAGTATTTT
v_call: TRBV28
clone_size: -
j_call: TRBJ2-3
d_call: -